The subject of this entry is one TCR beta chain. Its antigen is unidentified. Every single patient, without exception, relapsed after autologous stem cell transplantation, and brentuximab vedotin exposure varied. The CDR3 has 13 amino acids. Per the germline V gene, CDR1 is SGHAT and CDR2 is FQNNGV. Trimming pared 2 bases from V and 7 bases from J, leaving 11 bases between. Generated by immunoSEQ multiplex PCR, the TCRdb table keeps only in-frame clones and is missing some. The table includes 100,000 or so clones, about 89% detected once. These data come from a study of PD-1 blockade in classical Hodgkin lymphoma. Study summary: It was nivolumab at 3 mg/kg, given intravenously every 2 weeks, that patients received. Whole-study findings and limits: The baseline diversity of complete responders showed similarity to that of newly diagnosed patients. As was reported, newly diagnosed patients showed lower baseline TCR diversity than healthy donors did. Compared with baseline, CD4+ but not CD8+ TCR diversity had risen significantly by C4D1.

This receptor was taken from a human donor with classical Hodgkin lymphoma. J is TRBJ1-2 and V is TRBV11-2, with a weak D call TRBD1 (5 bases). This material consisted of peripheral blood mononuclear cells (PBMCs), taken before the second cycle of nivolumab. CDR3 amino acids: CASSLFRASGYTF. CDR3 DNA: TGTGCCAGCAGCTTATTCAGGGCTTCTGGCTACACCTTC.